A single sample is the source of the 9 T cell receptor beta chains below, sequenced in a study of tumor-infiltrating lymphocytes in primary liver carcinoma (dated by TCRdb to 2015 to 2018). Sequenced on an Illumina HiSeq 2500. A constant-region primer and ProtoScript II reverse transcriptase were used to reverse-transcribe TCRbeta-specific cDNA from around 540 ng total RNA. The TCRbeta libraries were prepared through three rounds of nested multiplex PCR following a slightly modified ARM-PCR procedure. Multiplex TRBV1-TRBV30 forward primers and a Cbeta reverse primer were used in the first two PCR rounds, each of which was run for roughly 9 cycles. Using fastp trimming at Q25 and MiXCR clonotype assembly, TCRdb reanalyzed the public sequencing data and kept in-frame beta chains. Records with the same CDR3 protein are collapsed into one entry carrying the most frequent genes and DNA. Counted in this sample were some 120,000 distinct CDR3 sequences; roughly 69% of them appeared once. The ten most abundant clones make up roughly 9% of the sample.

Total RNA and DNA were co-extracted from about 19-30 mg of bulk tissue with the AllPrep DNA/RNA mini kit, without cell sorting. The sequenced material came from liver tumor tissue from sampling region 1. The cell subset or site label for this specimen denotes: tumor region T1, superior pole. The receptors were gathered from a woman in her sixties or seventies with primary liver carcinoma and hepatitis B virus infection.

For this clonotype: A single base separates this from a much larger clone, so it may be a read error. V gene TRBV29-1 combines with J gene TRBJ1-1, with D possibly matching TRBD1 (6 bases). The CDR3 extends over 12 amino acids. CDR1 and CDR2 from the germline V gene are SQVTM and ANQGSEA. The CDR3 DNA reads as TGCAGCGTATCGAGGGGGGGGACTGTAGCTTTCTTT. It translates to CSVSRGGTVAFF.

This clonotype has at least ten counts. This chain uses TRBV28 with TRBJ1-1, with 9 bases that match TRBD1. The V segment lost 4 bases and the J segment 9 bases; nucleotides outside the gene matches: 12. The CDR3 is 15 amino acids. Germline V CDR1 and CDR2: MDHEN, SYDVKM. This chain's CDR3 is CASSSYRGRISQAFF. The DNA for the CDR3 is TGTGCCAGCAGTTCCTACAGGGGGCGAATCTCCCAAGCTTTCTTT. Using reference TRBV28 and TRBJ1-1 for the parts outside the CDR3, the full variable domain is DVKVTQSSRYLVKRTGEKVFLECVQDMDHENMFWYRQDPGLGLRLIYFSYDVKMKEKGDIPEGYSVSREKKERFSLILESASTNQTSMYLCASSSYRGRISQAFFGQGTRLTVV.

To note about this clonotype: One junction end disagrees with the germline gene, perhaps due to a read error. V is TRBV11-2 and J is TRBJ1-1, with TRBD1 matching 7 bases. CDR1 SGHAT and CDR2 FQNNGV come from the germline V gene. This CDR3 has 12 amino acids. The CDR3 spells CASNLGTDEAFF. In DNA, the CDR3 is TGTGCCAGCAACTTAGGGACAGATGAAGCTTTCTTT.

This clonotype turned up a few times. Since no conserved phenylalanine or tryptophan closes the CDR3, a read error is the likely cause. The rearrangement joins TRBV12-3 or TRBV12-4 to TRBJ1-1; D uncertain. The CDR3 totals 12 residues. CDR3 loop: CACRPANTEAFL. CDR3 coding DNA: TGTGCCTGCAGGCCAGCAAACACTGAAGCTTTCCTT.

To note about this clonotype: The conserved final phenylalanine or tryptophan is absent from the CDR3, which likely points to a read error. It is unclear where the CDR3 begins or ends on the DNA, so no DNA is shown, and the CDR3 is as TCRdb lists it. The chain joins TRBV11-2 to TRBJ2-7; the DNA was not compared with TRBD1, the D call given in the table. Germline V gives CDR1 SGHAT, CDR2 FQNNGV. The CDR3 numbers 13 amino acids, ends counted. Here the CDR3 reads CASSLEGAGGHYS.

The chain recombines TRBV9 with TRBJ2-3; 10 bases are shared with TRBD2. CDR1 SGDLS and CDR2 YYNGEE come from the germline V gene. The trim removed 3 bases at V and 5 bases at J, leaving 15 bases unmatched. The CDR3 loop spans 18 amino acids. In nucleotides, the CDR3 is TGTGCCAGCAGCGGGGGATTCGAGCGGGAGGGCCATGGAGATACGCAGTATTTT. Protein: CASSGGFEREGHGDTQYF.

This clonotype was seen only a few times. This chain links TRBV28 with TRBJ1-2; 8 nucleotides match TRBD1. The V and J ends lost 4 bases and 5 bases, in that order; junction bases with no gene match: 6. Germline V gene sequence: CDR1 MDHEN, CDR2 SYDVKM. The CDR3 is made up of 14 amino acids. The DNA for the CDR3 is TGTGCCAGCAGTTGGGACAGGCCACCTTATGGCTACACCTTC. The encoded protein is CASSWDRPPYGYTF.

This clonotype was seen ten or more times. The rearrangement joins TRBV11-3 to TRBJ2-1; D gene unclear. This CDR3 region has 13 residues. Germline V gene lookup returns CDR1 SGHNT and CDR2 YENEEA. Trimming took 5 bases from V and 6 from J, leaving 11 bases between them. CDR3 sequence (DNA): TGTGCCAGCAGCGCTATTAGTGGCAATGAGCAGTTCTTC. Translating it yields CASSAISGNEQFF. Variable domain in full (rest from reference TRBV11-3 and TRBJ2-1): EAGVVQSPRYKIIEKKQPVAFWCNPISGHNTLYWYLQNLGQGPELLIRYENEEAVDDSQLPKDRFSAERLKGVDSTLKIQPAELGDSAVYLCASSAISGNEQFFGPGTRLTVL.

About this clonotype: Lacking the conserved final phenylalanine or tryptophan, this CDR3 likely reflects a read error. The V and J genes are TRBV29-1 and TRBJ2-1, with 10 nucleotides matching TRBD2. The germline V gene encodes CDR1 SQVTM and CDR2 ANQGSEA. The CDR3 has 14 amino acids. In DNA, the CDR3 is TGTAGCGGGAGGACAGGGCGACCCTATAATGAGCAGTTCCTC. Residues: CSGRTGRPYNEQFL.